This T cell receptor (beta chain) was recovered during a study of shared clonotypes between healthy human individuals. Study overall: The study enrolled two women and three men aged 18 to 49.

Clones were sequenced by immunoSEQ multiplex PCR, and TCRdb holds only the in-frame ones, with some missing. The sample gives about 560,000 clones, around 76% of which show up once; 12% is in the top ten. The CDR3 length is 14 residues. Germline V lookup: CDR1 SQVTM, CDR2 ANQGSEA. V was shortened by 3 bases and J by 2 bases, with 12 bases between the two germline ends. The chain recombines TRBV29-1 with TRBJ2-3; D may be TRBD1 or TRBD2 (5 bases each). The TCR sequence derives from a woman aged 40 to 55 in good health. Some clones in this sample may be carry-over from other donors' samples. The sequenced material came from PBMCs. Here the CDR3 reads CSVEGSGATDTQYF. The CDR3 nucleotides are TGCAGCGTTGAGGGATCCGGGGCCACAGATACGCAGTATTTT.